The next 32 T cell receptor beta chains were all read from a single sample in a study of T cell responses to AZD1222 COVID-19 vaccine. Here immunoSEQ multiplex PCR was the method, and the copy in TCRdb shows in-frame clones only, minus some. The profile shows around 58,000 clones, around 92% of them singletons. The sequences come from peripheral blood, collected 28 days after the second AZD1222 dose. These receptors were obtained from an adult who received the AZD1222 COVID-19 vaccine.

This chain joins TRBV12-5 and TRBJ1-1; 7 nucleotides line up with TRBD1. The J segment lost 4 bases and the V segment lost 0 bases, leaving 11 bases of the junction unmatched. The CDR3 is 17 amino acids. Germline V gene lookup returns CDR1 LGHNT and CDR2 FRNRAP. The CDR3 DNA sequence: TGTGCTAGTGGTTTGGTTACAAACAGGGGTTCGGGCACTGAAGCTTTCTTT. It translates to CASGLVTNRGSGTEAFF.

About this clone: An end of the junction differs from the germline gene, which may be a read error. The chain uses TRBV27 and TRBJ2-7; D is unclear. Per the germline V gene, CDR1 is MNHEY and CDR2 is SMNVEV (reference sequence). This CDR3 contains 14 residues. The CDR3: CASSLYIGPYEQYF. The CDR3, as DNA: TGTGCCAGCAGCTTATATATTGGACCCTACGAGCAGTACTTC.

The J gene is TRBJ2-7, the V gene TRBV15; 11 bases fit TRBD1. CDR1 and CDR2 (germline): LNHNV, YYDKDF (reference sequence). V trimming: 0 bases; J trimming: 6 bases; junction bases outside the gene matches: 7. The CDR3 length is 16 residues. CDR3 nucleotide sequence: TGTGCCACCAGCAGAGATGCCCTGGGGACAGGGGGCGAGCAGTACTTC. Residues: CATSRDALGTGGEQYF.

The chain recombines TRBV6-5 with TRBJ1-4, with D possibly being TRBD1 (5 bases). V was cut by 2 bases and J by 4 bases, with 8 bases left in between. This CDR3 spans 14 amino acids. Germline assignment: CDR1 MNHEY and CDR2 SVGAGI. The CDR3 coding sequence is TGTGCCAGCAGTTACACAGGCAATAATGAAAAACTGTTTTTT. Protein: CASSYTGNNEKLFF.

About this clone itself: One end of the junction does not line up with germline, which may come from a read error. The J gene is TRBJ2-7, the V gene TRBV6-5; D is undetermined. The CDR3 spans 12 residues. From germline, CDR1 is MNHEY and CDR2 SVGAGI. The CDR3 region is CASTYGSYEQYF. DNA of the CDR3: TGTGCCAGCACTTACGGTTCCTACGAGCAGTACTTC.

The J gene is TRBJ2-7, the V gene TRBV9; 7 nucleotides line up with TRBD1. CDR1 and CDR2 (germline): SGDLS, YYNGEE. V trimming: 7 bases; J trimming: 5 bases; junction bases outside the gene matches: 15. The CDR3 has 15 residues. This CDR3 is CASGPKGGLGDEQYF. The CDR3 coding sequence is TGTGCCAGCGGACCAAAAGGGGGCCTTGGGGACGAGCAGTACTTC.

The CDR3 region is CASRSEPGQEYEQYF. DNA for the CDR3: TGTGCCAGCAGGTCCGAACCGGGACAGGAATACGAGCAGTACTTC. The gene calls are TRBV6-5 and TRBJ2-7; 8 nucleotides line up with TRBD1. In germline, CDR1 is MNHEY, CDR2 SVGAGI. Trimming cost V 6 bases and J 4 bases; bases outside gene matches: 11. The CDR3 totals 15 residues.

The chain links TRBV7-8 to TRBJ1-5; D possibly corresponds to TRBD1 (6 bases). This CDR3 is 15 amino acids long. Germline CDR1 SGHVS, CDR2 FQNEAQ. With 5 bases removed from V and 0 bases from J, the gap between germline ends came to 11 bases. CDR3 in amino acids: CASSAGTLSNQPQHF. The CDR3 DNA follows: TGTGCCAGCAGCGCCGGGACACTTAGCAATCAGCCCCAGCATTTT.

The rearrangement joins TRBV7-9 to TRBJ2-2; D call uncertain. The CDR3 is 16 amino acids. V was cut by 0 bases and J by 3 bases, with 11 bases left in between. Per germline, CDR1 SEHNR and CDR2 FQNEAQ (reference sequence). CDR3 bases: TGTGCCAGCAGCTTAGCCAGCTGGGTCGACACCGGGGAGCTGTTTTTT. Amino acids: CASSLASWVDTGELFF. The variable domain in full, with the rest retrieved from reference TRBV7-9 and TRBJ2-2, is DTGVSQNPRHKITKRGQNVTFRCDPISEHNRLYWYRQTLGQGPEFLTYFQNEAQLEKSRLLSDRFSAERPKGSFSTLEIQRTEQGDSAMYLCASSLASWVDTGELFFGEGSRLTVL.

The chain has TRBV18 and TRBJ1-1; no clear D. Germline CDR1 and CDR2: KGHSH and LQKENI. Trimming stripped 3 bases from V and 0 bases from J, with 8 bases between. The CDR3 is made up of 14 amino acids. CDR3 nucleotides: TGTGCCAGCTCACCGCGGCAGGTGAACACTGAAGCTTTCTTT. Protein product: CASSPRQVNTEAFF.

The CDR3 nucleotides are TGCGCCAGCAGCCAAGTGGGAACCTACGAGCAGTACTTC. As protein: CASSQVGTYEQYF. The chain is built from TRBV4-3 and TRBJ2-7; D gene ambiguous. The CDR3 sequence is 13 residues long. Trimming removed 1 base at V and 2 bases at J, with 6 bases between. In germline, CDR1 is LGHNA, CDR2 YSLEER.

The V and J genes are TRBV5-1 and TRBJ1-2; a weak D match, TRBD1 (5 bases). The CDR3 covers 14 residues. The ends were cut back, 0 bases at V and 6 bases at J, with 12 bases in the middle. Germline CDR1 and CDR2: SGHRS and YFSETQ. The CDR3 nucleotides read TGCGCCAGCAGCTTGGGCAGGGAGGGAGATGGCTACACCTTC. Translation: CASSLGREGDGYTF.

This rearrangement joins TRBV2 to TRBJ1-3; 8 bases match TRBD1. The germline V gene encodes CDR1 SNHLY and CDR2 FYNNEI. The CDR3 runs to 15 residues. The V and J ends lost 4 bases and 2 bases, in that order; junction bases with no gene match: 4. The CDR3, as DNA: TGTGCCAGCAGTGGGGACAGGTCTACTGGAAACACCATATATTTT. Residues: CASSGDRSTGNTIYF.

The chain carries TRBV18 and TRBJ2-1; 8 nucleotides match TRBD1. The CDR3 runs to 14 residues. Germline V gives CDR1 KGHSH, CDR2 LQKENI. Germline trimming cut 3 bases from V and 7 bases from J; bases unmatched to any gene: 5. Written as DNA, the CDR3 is TGTGCCAGCTCACCGCAGGGGGCAGAGAATGAGCAGTTCTTC. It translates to CASSPQGAENEQFF.

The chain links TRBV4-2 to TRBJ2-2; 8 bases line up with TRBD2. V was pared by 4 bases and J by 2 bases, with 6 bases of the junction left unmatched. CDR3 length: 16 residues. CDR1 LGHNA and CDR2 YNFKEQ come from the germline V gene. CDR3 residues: CASSRLASTNTGELFF. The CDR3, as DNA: TGTGCCAGCAGCCGACTAGCGTCCACAAACACCGGGGAGCTGTTTTTT.

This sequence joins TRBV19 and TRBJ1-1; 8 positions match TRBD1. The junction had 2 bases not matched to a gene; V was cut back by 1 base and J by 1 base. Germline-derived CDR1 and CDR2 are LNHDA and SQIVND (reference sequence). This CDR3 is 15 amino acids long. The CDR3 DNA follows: TGTGCCAGTAGTATAGGCACAGGGGGGAACACTGAAGCTTTCTTT. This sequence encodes CASSIGTGGNTEAFF. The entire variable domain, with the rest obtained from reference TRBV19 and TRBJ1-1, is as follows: DGGITQSPKYLFRKEGQNVTLSCEQNLNHDAMYWYRQDPGQGLRLIYYSQIVNDFQKGDIAEGYSVSREKKESFPLTVTSAQKNPTAFYLCASSIGTGGNTEAFFGQGTRLTVV.

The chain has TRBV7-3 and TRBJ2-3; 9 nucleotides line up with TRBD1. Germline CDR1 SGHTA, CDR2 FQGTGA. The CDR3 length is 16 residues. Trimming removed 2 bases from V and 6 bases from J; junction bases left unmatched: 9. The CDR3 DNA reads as TGTGCCAGCAGCTTAGTCACCGGGACAGGGTTGGATACGCAGTATTTT. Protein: CASSLVTGTGLDTQYF. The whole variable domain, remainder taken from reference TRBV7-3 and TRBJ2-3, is GAGVSQTPSNKVTEKGKYVELRCDPISGHTALYWYRQSLGQGPEFLIYFQGTGAADDSGLPNDRFFAVRPEGSVSTLKIQRTERGDSAVYLCASSLVTGTGLDTQYFGPGTRLTVL.

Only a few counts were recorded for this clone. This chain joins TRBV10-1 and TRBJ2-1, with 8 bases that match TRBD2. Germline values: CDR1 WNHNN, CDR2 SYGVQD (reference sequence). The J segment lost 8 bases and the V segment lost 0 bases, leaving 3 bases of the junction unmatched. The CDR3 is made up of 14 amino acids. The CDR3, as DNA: TGCGCCAGCAGTGAGTCGGCGGGAGGCGATGAGCAGTTCTTC. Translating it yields CASSESAGGDEQFF.

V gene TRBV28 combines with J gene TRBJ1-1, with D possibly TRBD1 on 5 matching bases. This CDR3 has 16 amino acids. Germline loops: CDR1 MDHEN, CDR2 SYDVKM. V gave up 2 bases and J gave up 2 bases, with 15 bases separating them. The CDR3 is CASSLRVGGINTEAFF. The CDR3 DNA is TGTGCCAGCAGTTTACGGGTTGGGGGGATAAACACTGAAGCTTTCTTT.

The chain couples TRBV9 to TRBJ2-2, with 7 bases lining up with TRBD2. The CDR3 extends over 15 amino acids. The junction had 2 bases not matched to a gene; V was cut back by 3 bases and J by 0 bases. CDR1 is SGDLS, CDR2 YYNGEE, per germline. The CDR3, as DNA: TGTGCCAGCAGCGCGACTAGCCCGAACACCGGGGAGCTGTTTTTT. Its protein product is CASSATSPNTGELFF.

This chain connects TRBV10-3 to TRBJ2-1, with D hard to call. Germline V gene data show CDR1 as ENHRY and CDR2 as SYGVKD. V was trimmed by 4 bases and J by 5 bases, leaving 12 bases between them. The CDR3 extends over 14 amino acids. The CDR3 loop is CAISGVLRDNEQFF. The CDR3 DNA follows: TGTGCCATCAGTGGCGTCCTCAGAGACAATGAGCAGTTCTTC.

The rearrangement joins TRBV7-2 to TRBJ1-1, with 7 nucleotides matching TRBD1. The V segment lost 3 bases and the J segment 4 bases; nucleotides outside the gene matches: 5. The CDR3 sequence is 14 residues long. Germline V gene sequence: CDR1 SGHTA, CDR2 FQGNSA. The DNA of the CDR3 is TGTGCCAGCAGCTTGGGGACAGCCATCACTGAAGCTTTCTTT. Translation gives CASSLGTAITEAFF.

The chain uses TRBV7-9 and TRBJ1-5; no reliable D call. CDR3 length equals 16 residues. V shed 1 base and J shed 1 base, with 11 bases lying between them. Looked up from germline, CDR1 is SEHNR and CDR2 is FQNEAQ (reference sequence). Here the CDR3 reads CASSLDRWESNQPQHF. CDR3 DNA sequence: TGTGCCAGCAGCTTAGACAGATGGGAAAGCAATCAGCCCCAGCATTTT.

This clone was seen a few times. As DNA, the CDR3 is TGCAGTGCTAGTCCCAACAACGAGCAGTACTTC. Amino acid sequence: CSASPNNEQYF. This sequence joins TRBV20-1 and TRBJ2-7; D ambiguous. Trimming removed 3 bases at V and 5 bases at J, with 8 bases between. Germline V gene lookup returns CDR1 DFQATT and CDR2 SNEGSKA (reference sequence). This CDR3 region has 11 residues.

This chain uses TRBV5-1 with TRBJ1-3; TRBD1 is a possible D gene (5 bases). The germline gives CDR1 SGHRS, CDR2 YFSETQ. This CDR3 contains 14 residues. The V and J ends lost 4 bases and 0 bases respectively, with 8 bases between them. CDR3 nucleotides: TGCGCCAGCAGCAACACAGGCTCTGGAAACACCATATATTTT. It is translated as CASSNTGSGNTIYF.

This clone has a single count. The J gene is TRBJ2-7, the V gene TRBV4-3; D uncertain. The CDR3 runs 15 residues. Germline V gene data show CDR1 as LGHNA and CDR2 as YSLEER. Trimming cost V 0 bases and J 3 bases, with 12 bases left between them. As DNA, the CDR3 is TGCGCCAGCAGCCAAGATTTTCCGGGCTACTACGAGCAGTACTTC. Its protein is CASSQDFPGYYEQYF.

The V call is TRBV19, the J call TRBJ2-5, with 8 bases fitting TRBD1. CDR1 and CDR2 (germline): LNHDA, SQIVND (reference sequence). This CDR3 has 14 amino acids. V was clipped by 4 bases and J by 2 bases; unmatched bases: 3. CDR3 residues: CASSSQGAQETQYF. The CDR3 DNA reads TGTGCCAGTAGTAGCCAGGGGGCACAAGAGACCCAGTACTTC.

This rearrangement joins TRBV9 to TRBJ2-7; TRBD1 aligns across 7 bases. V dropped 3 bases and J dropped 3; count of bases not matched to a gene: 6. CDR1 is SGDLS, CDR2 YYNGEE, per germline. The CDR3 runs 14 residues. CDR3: CASSETGTHYEQYF. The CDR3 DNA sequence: TGTGCCAGCAGCGAGACAGGGACCCACTACGAGCAGTACTTC.

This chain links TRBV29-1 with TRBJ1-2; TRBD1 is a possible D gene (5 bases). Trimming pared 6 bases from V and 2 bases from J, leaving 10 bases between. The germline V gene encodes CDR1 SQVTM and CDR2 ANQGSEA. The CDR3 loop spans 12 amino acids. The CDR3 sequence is CSVGTPNYGYTF. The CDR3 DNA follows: TGCAGCGTGGGGACGCCAAACTATGGCTACACCTTC. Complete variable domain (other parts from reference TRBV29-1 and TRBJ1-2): SAVISQKPSRDICQRGTSLTIQCQVDSQVTMMFWYRQQPGQSLTLIATANQGSEATYESGFVIDKFPISRPNLTFSTLTVSNMSPEDSSIYLCSVGTPNYGYTFGSGTRLTVV.

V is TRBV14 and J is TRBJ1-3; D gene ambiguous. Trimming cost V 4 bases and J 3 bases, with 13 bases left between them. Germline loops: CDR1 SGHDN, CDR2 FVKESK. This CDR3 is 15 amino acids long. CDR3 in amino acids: CASSPLGGIGNTIYF. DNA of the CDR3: TGTGCCAGCAGCCCCTTGGGTGGAATTGGAAACACCATATATTTT. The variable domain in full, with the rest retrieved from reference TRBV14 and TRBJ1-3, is EAGVTQFPSHSVIEKGQTVTLRCDPISGHDNLYWYRRVMGKEIKFLLHFVKESKQDESGMPNNRFLAERTGGTYSTLKVQPAELEDSGVYFCASSPLGGIGNTIYFGEGSWLTVV.

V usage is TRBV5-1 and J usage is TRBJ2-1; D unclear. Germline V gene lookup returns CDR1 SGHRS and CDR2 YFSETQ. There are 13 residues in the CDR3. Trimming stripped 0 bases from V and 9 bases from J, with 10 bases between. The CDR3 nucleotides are TGCGCCAGCAGCTTGGTGGTAGCTGGTGAGCAGTTCTTC. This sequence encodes CASSLVVAGEQFF.

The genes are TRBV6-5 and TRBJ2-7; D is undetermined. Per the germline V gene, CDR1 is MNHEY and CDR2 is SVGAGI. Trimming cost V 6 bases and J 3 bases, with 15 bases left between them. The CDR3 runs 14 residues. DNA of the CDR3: TGTGCCAGCAGCCCCGCAAGGTGGCACTACGAGCAGTACTTC. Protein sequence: CASSPARWHYEQYF.